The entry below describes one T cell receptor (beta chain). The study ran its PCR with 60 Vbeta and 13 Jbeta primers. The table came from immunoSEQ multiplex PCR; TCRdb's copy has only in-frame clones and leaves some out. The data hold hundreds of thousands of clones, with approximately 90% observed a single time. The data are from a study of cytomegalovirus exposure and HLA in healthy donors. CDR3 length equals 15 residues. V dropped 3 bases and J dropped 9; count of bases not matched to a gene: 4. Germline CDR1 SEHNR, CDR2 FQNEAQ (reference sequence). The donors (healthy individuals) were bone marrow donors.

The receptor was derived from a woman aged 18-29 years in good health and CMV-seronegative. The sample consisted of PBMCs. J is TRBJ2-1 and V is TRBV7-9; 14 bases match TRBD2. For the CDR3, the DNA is TGTGCCAGCAGCTTGACTAGCGGGGGGGCGTTTGAGCAGTTCTTC. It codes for CASSLTSGGAFEQFF.